This T cell receptor beta chain stems from a study of technical replicates of blood from a few donors. The ends were cut back, 7 bases at V and 5 bases at J, with 2 bases in the middle. There are 10 residues in the CDR3. CDR1 and CDR2 from the germline V gene are LNHDA and SQIVND (reference sequence). Libraries were prepared by immunoSEQ multiplex PCR; TCRdb keeps only in-frame clonotypes and omits some of them. Here the sample spans tens of thousands of clones, around 94% being singletons. This sequence joins TRBV19 and TRBJ2-2, with no clear D. Specimen: T cells isolated from PBMCs. The receptor comes from a human donor in good health. CDR3 coding DNA: TGTGCCAGTACGACCGGGGAGCTGTTTTTT. It specifies CASTTGELFF.